This section outlines one TCR beta chain sequence together with its context. Its antigen is not known. Germline CDR1 SNHLY, CDR2 FYNNEI. There are 14 residues in the CDR3. Trimming left V 7 bases short and J 2 bases short, with 11 bases between. The data originate from a study of cytomegalovirus exposure and HLA in healthy donors. Across the study: An earlier analysis identified 95 million to 120 million unique TCR beta sequences in 170 million or so T cells.

In the PCR, 60 Vbeta and 13 Jbeta primers were used. Clones were read by immunoSEQ multiplex PCR, and TCRdb kept only the in-frame ones, dropping some. Of 110,000 or so clones in the sample, around 74% were seen once. General study points: Through in vitro validation, a few CMV-associated chains were shown to be specific for CMV antigens. According to a later analysis, most TCR beta chains associated with CMV appeared HLA-restricted. An ancestry cluster, one associated with Asian ancestry, reportedly showed fewer N-insertions than the approximately 670-donor mean in a later analysis.

This chain links TRBV2 with TRBJ2-2; D is uncertain. This sequence was found in a middle-aged man in good health and CMV-seronegative. Sequenced: PBMCs. CDR3 loop: CASKIDTNTGELFF. CDR3 DNA sequence: TGTGCCAGCAAAATCGACACCAACACCGGGGAGCTGTTTTTT.